The 20 T cell receptor beta chains below all came from one sample that was sequenced in a study of T cells in Graves' hyperthyroidism and ophthalmopathy. Template material for amplifying TCR beta CDR3 regions consisted of RNA transcripts. When the TCR CDR3 underwent first-round RT-PCR, the HTBI primer set was used. Each CDR3 protein is one row after TCRdb ran MiXCR on the multiplex PCR reads. This sample has over 700,000 distinct CDR3 sequences, with 18% found just once. What was sequenced was blood. These TCRs come from a woman between 45 and 65 years old with Graves' hyperthyroidism that later progressed to Graves' ophthalmopathy.

This clonotype was seen many times. The chain employs TRBV18 and TRBJ1-3, with D unresolved. Germline CDR1 reads KGHSH; CDR2 reads LQKENI. The CDR3 extends over 16 amino acids. V dropped 2 bases and J dropped 0 bases, with 11 bases sitting between them. The CDR3 here is CASSPSVGVSGNTIYF. The CDR3 DNA is TGTGCCAGCTCACCATCCGTGGGAGTCTCTGGAAACACCATATATTTT.

This sequence joins TRBV5-1 and TRBJ2-3; the D gene is possibly TRBD2 (6 bases). The CDR3 totals 16 residues. V gave up 1 base and J gave up 3 bases, with 15 bases separating them. From germline, CDR1 is SGHRS and CDR2 YFSETQ. The CDR3 sequence is CASSLPGGKGTDTQYF. Written as DNA, the CDR3 is TGCGCCAGCAGCTTGCCCGGGGGAAAGGGAACAGATACGCAGTATTTT.

This clonotype was recorded at least ten times. V is TRBV11-2 and J is TRBJ1-1; D is possibly TRBD1 (5 bases). The CDR3 extends over 14 amino acids. Germline-derived CDR1 and CDR2 are SGHAT and FQNNGV. The V end was cut by 5 bases, the J end by 1 base, with 11 bases between. DNA of the CDR3: TGTGCCAGCAGCCGGACACCAGAGAACACTGAAGCTTTCTTT. This codes for CASSRTPENTEAFF.

This clonotype was observed at least ten times. The chain has TRBV5-1 and TRBJ1-1; D is undetermined. From germline, CDR1 is SGHRS and CDR2 YFSETQ. V dropped 5 bases and J dropped 1 base, with 15 bases sitting between them. This CDR3 region has 15 residues. CDR3 sequence: CASRETPEWNTEAFF. In DNA form, the CDR3 reads TGCGCCAGCAGGGAGACTCCCGAATGGAACACTGAAGCTTTCTTT.

This clonotype has a handful of counts. The CDR3 region is CASSLAWRGDTNTGELFF. In DNA form, the CDR3 reads TGCGCCAGCAGCTTGGCCTGGCGGGGGGACACGAACACCGGGGAGCTGTTTTTT. The chain joins TRBV5-1 to TRBJ2-2; 8 bases match TRBD2. The trim removed 0 bases at V and 0 bases at J, leaving 7 bases unmatched. Per germline, CDR1 SGHRS and CDR2 YFSETQ. This CDR3 has 18 residues.

This clonotype appeared many times. The rearrangement joins TRBV3-1 to TRBJ2-4; TRBD2 is a possible D gene (6 bases). Germline V gene lookup returns CDR1 LGHDT and CDR2 YNNKEL (reference sequence). V dropped 8 bases and J dropped 8 bases, with 10 bases sitting between them. The CDR3 has 11 residues. The CDR3 here is CASAREDIQYF. DNA of the CDR3: TGTGCCAGCGCCAGGGAGGACATTCAGTACTTC. The complete variable domain, with remaining parts taken from reference TRBV3-1 and TRBJ2-4, reads DTAVSQTPKYLVTQMGNDKSIKCEQNLGHDTMYWYKQDSKKFLKIMFSYNNKELIINETVPNRFSPKSPDKAHLNLHINSLELGDSAVYFCASAREDIQYFGAGTRLSVL.

This clonotype appeared many times. This chain joins TRBV11-1 and TRBJ2-7; 11 nucleotides agree with TRBD2. V lost 5 bases and J lost 3; bases outside the gene matches: 6. The V gene's germline CDR1 is SGHAT and CDR2 FQDESV (reference sequence). CDR3 length: 15 residues. As DNA, the CDR3 is TGTGCCAGCAGCCCACGACTAGCGGGGATCTACGAGCAGTACTTC. Amino acids: CASSPRLAGIYEQYF. The entire variable domain, with the rest obtained from reference TRBV11-1 and TRBJ2-7, is as follows: EAEVAQSPRYKITEKSQAVAFWCDPISGHATLYWYRQILGQGPELLVQFQDESVVDDSQLPKDRFSAERLKGVDSTLKIQPAELGDSAMYLCASSPRLAGIYEQYFGPGTRLTVT.

The V and J genes are TRBV5-1 and TRBJ1-1; the D is unclear. The CDR3 has 14 residues. V lost 4 bases and J lost 1, with 11 bases in between. Germline V gene data show CDR1 as SGHRS and CDR2 as YFSETQ. CDR3 loop: CASSVFEENTEAFF. CDR3 sequence (DNA): TGCGCCAGCAGCGTATTCGAGGAGAACACTGAAGCTTTCTTT.

The chain has TRBV20-1 and TRBJ2-7; D is unresolved. CDR3 length: 14 amino acids. Germline assignment: CDR1 DFQATT and CDR2 SNEGSKA (reference sequence). V lost 1 base to trimming and J lost 0 bases, with 10 bases between them. The CDR3 nucleotides read TGCAGTGCTAGAGTGTCACGAAGCTCCTACGAGCAGTACTTC. This translates into CSARVSRSSYEQYF.

The table lists this clonotype with many counts. This rearrangement joins TRBV20-1 to TRBJ2-3, with 8 bases that match TRBD2. Looked up from germline, CDR1 is DFQATT and CDR2 is SNEGSKA (reference sequence). With 3 bases clipped from V and 6 bases from J, the junction kept 8 bases outside the gene matches. The CDR3 consists of 14 residues. Here the CDR3 reads CSARTSVGSDTQYF. CDR3 nucleotide sequence: TGCAGTGCTAGGACTAGCGTGGGGTCGGATACGCAGTATTTT.

This chain connects TRBV20-1 to TRBJ1-6; maybe TRBD1 (5 bases). The germline gives CDR1 DFQATT, CDR2 SNEGSKA (reference sequence). The V gene lost 6 bases and the J gene lost 5 bases, with 20 bases spanning the gap. The CDR3 length is 16 residues. CDR3 amino acids: CSAELAGRGHNSPLHF. DNA for the CDR3: TGCAGTGCGGAACTAGCGGGGCGGGGCCATAATTCACCCCTCCACTTT.

V usage is TRBV5-1 and J usage is TRBJ2-6; D unresolved. Between the trimmed V and J ends, which lost 5 bases and 0 bases, there was a span of 9 bases. CDR1 is SGHRS, CDR2 YFSETQ, per germline. The length of the CDR3 is 15 residues. In nucleotides, the CDR3 is TGCGCCAGCAGGGGATTCCTCTCTGGGGCCAACGTCCTGACTTTC. Translation: CASRGFLSGANVLTF.

The table lists this clonotype with a few counts. V is TRBV19 and J is TRBJ2-2, with a tentative D call TRBD2 (6 bases). The germline gives CDR1 LNHDA, CDR2 SQIVND (reference sequence). The CDR3 has 15 amino acids. Trimming stripped 3 bases from V and 0 bases from J, with 8 bases between. Here the CDR3 DNA reads TGTGCCAGTAGTATCGCGGGGACGAACACCGGGGAGCTGTTTTTT. This gives the protein CASSIAGTNTGELFF.

This clonotype was seen more than once but under ten times. The J gene is TRBJ1-5, the V gene TRBV6-2 or TRBV6-3; weak D call: TRBD1 (6 bases). This CDR3 contains 16 residues. The V end was cut by 6 bases, the J end by 1 base, with 16 bases between. Germline CDR1 MNHEY, CDR2 SVGEGT. The CDR3 region has the DNA TGTGCCAGCAGAGGGACATCGGGCGGGAGCAATCAGCCCCAGCATTTT. This translates into CASRGTSGGSNQPQHF.

This clonotype was detected ten times or more. The CDR3 loop reads CASSYGVSGNTIYF. The CDR3 DNA is TGTGCCAGCAGTTACGGGGTCTCTGGAAACACCATATATTTT. The chain has TRBV12-3 or TRBV12-4 and TRBJ1-3; D call uncertain. The CDR3 extends over 14 amino acids. The germline V and J ends were trimmed by 4 bases and 0 bases, with 7 bases remaining between them.

In this sample, this clonotype turned up many times. The gene calls are TRBV15 and TRBJ2-3; no firm D call. Germline values: CDR1 LNHNV, CDR2 YYDKDF (reference sequence). The CDR3 loop spans 14 amino acids. Trimming took 2 bases from V and 1 from J, leaving 7 bases between them. The CDR3 loop is CATSRPDGTDTQYF. CDR3 DNA sequence: TGTGCCACCAGCAGACCGGACGGCACAGATACGCAGTATTTT.

This clonotype was counted a few times. The chain is built from TRBV12-3 or TRBV12-4 and TRBJ1-2; no definite D call. CDR3 length: 13 residues. Trimming took off 8 bases at V and 9 bases at J, with 19 bases between the two ends. CDR3 coding DNA: TGTGCCAGCCGAAATTCGGGGTCGATGAGCTACACCTTC. Translated, it gives CASRNSGSMSYTF.

This clonotype appeared many times. The chain joins TRBV7-9 to TRBJ1-2; TRBD1 might be the D (5 bases). Germline V gives CDR1 SEHNR, CDR2 FQNEAQ (reference sequence). The V gene lost 6 bases and the J gene lost 2 bases, with 16 bases spanning the gap. This CDR3 spans 15 amino acids. The CDR3 coding sequence is TGTGCCAGCAGAAGGAACGCAGGGAGCAACTATGGCTACACCTTC. The encoded protein is CASRRNAGSNYGYTF. Filled out from reference TRBV7-9 and TRBJ1-2, the complete variable domain reads DTGVSQNPRHKITKRGQNVTFRCDPISEHNRLYWYRQTLGQGPEFLTYFQNEAQLEKSRLLSDRFSAERPKGSFSTLEIQRTEQGDSAMYLCASRRNAGSNYGYTFGSGTRLTVV.

There are a few counts of this clonotype. J is TRBJ1-5 and V is TRBV7-3; 12 bases align to TRBD1. The CDR3 sequence is 18 residues long. With V trimmed by 2 bases and J by 2 bases, 7 bases remained unmatched. Per the germline V gene, CDR1 is SGHTA and CDR2 is FQGTGA. Written as DNA, the CDR3 is TGTGCCAGCAGCTTATTTGGGACAGGGGGCTGTTGCAATCAGCCCCAGCATTTT. It codes for CASSLFGTGGCCNQPQHF.

This clonotype has a handful of counts. This chain links TRBV18 with TRBJ2-3; no clear D. Trimming removed 5 bases at V and 1 base at J, with 7 bases between. Germline values: CDR1 KGHSH, CDR2 LQKENI. There are 13 residues in the CDR3. The CDR3 region has the DNA TGTGCCAGCTCAGCGATTCGCACAGATACGCAGTATTTT. Its translation: CASSAIRTDTQYF.